Following are 2 T cell receptor beta chains from one sample sequenced in a study of blood T cell repertoires in COVID-19. Clones were read by immunoSEQ multiplex PCR, and TCRdb kept only the in-frame ones, dropping some. The sample gives tens of thousands of clones, about 76% of which show up once; 25% to 30% is in the top ten. Sample: peripheral blood. The receptors stem from a woman of 80 years or more with active or convalescent COVID-19.

The chain recombines TRBV18 with TRBJ1-6; D is perhaps TRBD1 (6 bases). CDR1 and CDR2 from the germline V gene are KGHSH and LQKENI. The CDR3 covers 14 residues. V shed 6 bases and J shed 9 bases, with 15 bases lying between them. The CDR3 protein is CASSPGQPSSPLHF. In DNA form, the CDR3 reads TGTGCCAGCTCCCCAGGACAGCCTTCTTCACCCCTCCACTTT.

This clone was seen a few times. This chain links TRBV4-3 with TRBJ2-2, with TRBD1 matching over 7 bases. This CDR3 spans 16 amino acids. V trimming: 2 bases; J trimming: 8 bases; junction bases outside the gene matches: 11. Germline CDR1 reads LGHNA; CDR2 reads YSLEER. The DNA of the CDR3 is TGCGCCAGCAGCCAATCTTTAAAGGGGGCGGCGGGGGAGCTGTTTTTT. Translated: CASSQSLKGAAGELFF.